One TCR beta chain is described in this entry. This entry comes from a study of T cell responses to AZD1222 COVID-19 vaccine. Study background: Some second doses came at about 4 weeks and others at about 12 weeks; these were pooled.

Produced via immunoSEQ multiplex PCR; TCRdb's table is partial and in-frame only. The sample carries 87,000 or so clones, less than 90% recorded once. The CDR3 is made up of 16 amino acids. V dropped 1 base and J dropped 5 bases, with 15 bases sitting between them. Germline CDR1 MNHNS, CDR2 SASEGT. This receptor was identified in an adult in good health. Material: peripheral blood, obtained on day 0 of AZD1222 vaccination. The chain has TRBV6-1 and TRBJ2-1; D is undetermined. CDR3 protein: CASSEDSRPEHNEQFF. CDR3 DNA sequence: TGTGCCAGCAGTGAAGATTCGCGACCCGAGCACAATGAGCAGTTCTTC.